Given below is one T cell receptor beta chain in context. The antigen remains undetermined. These data belong to a study of radiotherapy plus CTLA-4 blockade in lung cancer. Study details: Patients showed objective responses in about 20% of cases and disease control in about 30%.

The study, taken as a whole, reports: Some TCR clones had been derived from tumors. These clones expanded in peripheral blood after radiotherapy plus ipilimumab. Early blood T cell clone dynamics, with interferon-beta, were reported to best predict response.

The data were produced by immunoSEQ multiplex PCR, yet TCRdb's version contains in-frame clones alone and is incomplete. Of 64,000 or so clones in the sample, approximately 67% were seen once. This sequence was found in a human donor with non-small cell lung cancer whose response to radiotherapy plus ipilimumab could not be evaluated. This specimen was peripheral blood, taken from a patient treated with radiotherapy plus ipilimumab.

Here the CDR3 DNA reads TGTGCCAGCAGCTTCGCGCCGGGCCAGGTGGGAGTCCAATTAGAGACCCAGTACTTC. This sequence encodes CASSFAPGQVGVQLETQYF. The V and J genes are TRBV7-2 and TRBJ2-5; tentatively, D is TRBD2 (5 bases). Germline V gives CDR1 SGHTA, CDR2 FQGNSA. Trimming shortened V by 3 bases and J by 4 bases, and 27 bases separated the two germline ends. CDR3 length equals 19 residues. The whole variable domain, remainder taken from reference TRBV7-2 and TRBJ2-5, is GAGVSQSPSNKVTEKGKDVELRCDPISGHTALYWYRQSLGQGLEFLIYFQGNSAPDKSGLPSDRFSAERTGGSVSTLTIQRTQQEDSAVYLCASSFAPGQVGVQLETQYFGPGTRLLVL.